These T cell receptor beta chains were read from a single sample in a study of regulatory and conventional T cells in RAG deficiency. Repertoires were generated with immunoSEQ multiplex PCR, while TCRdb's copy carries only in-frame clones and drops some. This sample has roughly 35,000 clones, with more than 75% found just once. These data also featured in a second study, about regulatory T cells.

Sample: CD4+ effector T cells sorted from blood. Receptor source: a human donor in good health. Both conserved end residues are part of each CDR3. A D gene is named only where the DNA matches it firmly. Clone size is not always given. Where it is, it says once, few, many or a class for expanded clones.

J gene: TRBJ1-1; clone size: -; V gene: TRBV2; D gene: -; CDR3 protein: CASRLQTAQGTEAFF; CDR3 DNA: TGTGCCAGCAGACTACAGACAGCCCAGGGGACTGAAGCTTTCTTT
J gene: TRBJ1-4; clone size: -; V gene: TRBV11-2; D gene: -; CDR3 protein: CASRGRAEKLFF; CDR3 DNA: TGTGCCAGCAGGGGGAGGGCGGAAAAACTGTTTTTT
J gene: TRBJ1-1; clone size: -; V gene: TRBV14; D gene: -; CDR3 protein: CASSPRLEGTTEAFF; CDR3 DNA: TGTGCCAGCAGCCCCCGTCTAGAGGGTACCACTGAAGCTTTCTTT
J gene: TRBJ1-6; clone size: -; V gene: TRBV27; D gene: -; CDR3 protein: CASRWGRQWDSPLHF; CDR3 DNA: TGTGCCAGCAGGTGGGGGAGACAGTGGGATTCACCCCTCCACTTT
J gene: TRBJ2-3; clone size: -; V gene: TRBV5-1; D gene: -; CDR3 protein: CASSFRGAASTDTQYF; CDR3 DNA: TGCGCCAGCAGCTTTCGGGGGGCGGCTAGCACAGATACGCAGTATTTT
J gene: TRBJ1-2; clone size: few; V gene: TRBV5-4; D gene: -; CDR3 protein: CASSLVPGDGYTF; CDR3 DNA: TGTGCCAGCAGCTTGGTTCCAGGGGATGGCTACACCTTC
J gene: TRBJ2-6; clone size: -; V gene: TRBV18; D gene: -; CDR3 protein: CASSPIHTGTGANVLTF; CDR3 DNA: TGTGCCAGCTCACCCATCCATACAGGTACTGGGGCCAACGTCCTGACTTTC
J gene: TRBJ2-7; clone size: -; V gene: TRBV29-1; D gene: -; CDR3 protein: CSVVGQFAYEQYF; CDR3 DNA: TGCAGCGTTGTCGGACAGTTTGCCTACGAGCAGTACTTC
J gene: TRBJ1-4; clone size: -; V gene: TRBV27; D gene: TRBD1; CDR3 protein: CASSLAGTGGKLFF; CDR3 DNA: TGTGCCAGCAGTCTCGCCGGGACAGGGGGAAAACTGTTTTTT
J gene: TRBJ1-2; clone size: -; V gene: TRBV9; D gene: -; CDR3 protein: CASSVVPGAAGYTF; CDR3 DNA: TGTGCCAGCAGCGTAGTTCCGGGGGCGGCTGGCTACACCTTC
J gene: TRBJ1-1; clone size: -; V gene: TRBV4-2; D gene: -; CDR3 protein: CASSQRGGDNTEAFF; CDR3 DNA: TGTGCCAGCAGCCAACGCGGAGGGGATAACACTGAAGCTTTCTTT
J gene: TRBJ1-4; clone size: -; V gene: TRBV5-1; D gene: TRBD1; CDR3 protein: CASSFGQGARANEKLFF; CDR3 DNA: TGCGCCAGCAGCTTCGGACAGGGGGCCAGAGCTAATGAAAAACTGTTTTTT